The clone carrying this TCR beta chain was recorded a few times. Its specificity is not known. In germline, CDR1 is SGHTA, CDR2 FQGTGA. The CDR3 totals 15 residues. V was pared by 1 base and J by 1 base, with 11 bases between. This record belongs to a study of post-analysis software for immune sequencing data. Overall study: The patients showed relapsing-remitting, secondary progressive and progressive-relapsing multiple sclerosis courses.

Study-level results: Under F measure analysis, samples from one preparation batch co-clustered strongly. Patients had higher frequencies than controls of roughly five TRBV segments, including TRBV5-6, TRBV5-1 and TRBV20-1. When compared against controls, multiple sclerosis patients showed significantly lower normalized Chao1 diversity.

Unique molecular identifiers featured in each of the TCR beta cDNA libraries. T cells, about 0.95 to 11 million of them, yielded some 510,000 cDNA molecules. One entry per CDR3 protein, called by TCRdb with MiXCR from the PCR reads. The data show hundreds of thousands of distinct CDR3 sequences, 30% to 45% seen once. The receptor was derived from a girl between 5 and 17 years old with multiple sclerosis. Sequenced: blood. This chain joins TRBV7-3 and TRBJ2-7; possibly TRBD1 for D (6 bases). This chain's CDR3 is CASSLMGDMSYEQYF. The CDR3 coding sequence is TGTGCCAGCAGCTTAATGGGGGACATGTCCTACGAGCAGTACTTC.